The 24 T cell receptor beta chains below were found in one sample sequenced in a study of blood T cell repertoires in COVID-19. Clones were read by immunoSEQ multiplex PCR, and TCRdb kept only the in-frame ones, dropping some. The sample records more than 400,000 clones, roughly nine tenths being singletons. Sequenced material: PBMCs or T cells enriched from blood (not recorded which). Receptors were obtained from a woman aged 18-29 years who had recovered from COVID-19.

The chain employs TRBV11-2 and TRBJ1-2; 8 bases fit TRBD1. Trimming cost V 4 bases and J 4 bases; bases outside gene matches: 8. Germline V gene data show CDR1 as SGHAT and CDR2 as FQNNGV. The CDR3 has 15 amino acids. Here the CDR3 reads CASSSLGQASYGYTF. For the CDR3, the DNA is TGTGCCAGCAGCTCGCTGGGACAGGCTAGCTATGGCTACACCTTC.

The CDR3 coding sequence is TGCGCCAGCAGCCCTACAGGGGATCGGGACAATGAGCAGTTCTTC. This sequence encodes CASSPTGDRDNEQFF. The chain uses TRBV4-1 and TRBJ2-1, with 7 nucleotides matching TRBD1. Trimming removed 4 bases from V and 5 bases from J; junction bases left unmatched: 8. The CDR3 has 15 amino acids. Germline V gene data show CDR1 as MGHRA and CDR2 as YSYEKL.

The CDR3 sequence: CASSPRGGNGYTF. The CDR3 nucleotides are TGTGCCAGCAGCCCCCGGGGAGGGAATGGCTACACCTTC. The gene calls are TRBV7-2 and TRBJ1-2; no reliable D call. Between the trimmed V and J ends, which lost 5 bases and 6 bases, there was a span of 13 bases. From germline, CDR1 is SGHTA and CDR2 FQGNSA. There are 13 residues in the CDR3.

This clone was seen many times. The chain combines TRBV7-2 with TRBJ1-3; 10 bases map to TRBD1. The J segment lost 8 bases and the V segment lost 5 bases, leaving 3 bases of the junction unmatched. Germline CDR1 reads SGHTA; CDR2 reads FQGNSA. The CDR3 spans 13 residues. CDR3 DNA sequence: TGTGCCAGCAGCCGGGACAGGGGATACACCATATATTTT. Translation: CASSRDRGYTIYF.

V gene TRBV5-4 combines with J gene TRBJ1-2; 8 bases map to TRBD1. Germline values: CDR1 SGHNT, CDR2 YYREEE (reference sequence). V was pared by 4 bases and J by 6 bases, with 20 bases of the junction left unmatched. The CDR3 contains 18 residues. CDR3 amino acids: CASSRSLPNPRGRDGYTF. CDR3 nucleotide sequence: TGTGCCAGCAGCCGTAGTTTACCGAACCCCAGGGGGCGGGATGGCTACACCTTC.

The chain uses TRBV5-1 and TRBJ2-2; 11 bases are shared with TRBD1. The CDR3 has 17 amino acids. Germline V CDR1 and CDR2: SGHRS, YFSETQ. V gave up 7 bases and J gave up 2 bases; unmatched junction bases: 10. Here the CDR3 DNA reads TGCGCCAGCGTCGGCCTGGGACAGGGGGATAACACCGGGGAGCTGTTTTTT. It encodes CASVGLGQGDNTGELFF.

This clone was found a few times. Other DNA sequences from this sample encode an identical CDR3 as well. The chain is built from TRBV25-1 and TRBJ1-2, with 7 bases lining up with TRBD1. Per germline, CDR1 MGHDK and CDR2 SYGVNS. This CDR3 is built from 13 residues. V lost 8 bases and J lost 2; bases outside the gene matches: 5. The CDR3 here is CASGDRENYGYTF. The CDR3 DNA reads TGTGCCAGCGGCGACAGGGAGAACTATGGCTACACCTTC.

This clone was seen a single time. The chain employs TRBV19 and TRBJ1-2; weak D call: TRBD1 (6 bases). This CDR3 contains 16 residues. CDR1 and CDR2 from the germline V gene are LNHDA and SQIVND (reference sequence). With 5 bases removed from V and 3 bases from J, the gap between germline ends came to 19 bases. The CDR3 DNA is TGTGCCAGTAGTCCGTCCGGGACAATCTACGACTATGGCTACACCTTC. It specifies CASSPSGTIYDYGYTF.

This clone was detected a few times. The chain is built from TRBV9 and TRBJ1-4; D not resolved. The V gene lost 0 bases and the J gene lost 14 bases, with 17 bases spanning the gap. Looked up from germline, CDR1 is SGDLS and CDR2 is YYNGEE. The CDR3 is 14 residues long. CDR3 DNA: TGTGCCAGCAGCGTAGCCCTAGATACGGAGGGTCTGTTTTTT. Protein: CASSVALDTEGLFF.

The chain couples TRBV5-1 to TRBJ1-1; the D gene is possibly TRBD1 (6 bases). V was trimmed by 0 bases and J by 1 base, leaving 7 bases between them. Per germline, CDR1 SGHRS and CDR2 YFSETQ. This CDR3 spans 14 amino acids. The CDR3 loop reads CASSLDRANTEAFF. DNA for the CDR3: TGCGCCAGCAGCTTGGACAGGGCGAACACTGAAGCTTTCTTT.

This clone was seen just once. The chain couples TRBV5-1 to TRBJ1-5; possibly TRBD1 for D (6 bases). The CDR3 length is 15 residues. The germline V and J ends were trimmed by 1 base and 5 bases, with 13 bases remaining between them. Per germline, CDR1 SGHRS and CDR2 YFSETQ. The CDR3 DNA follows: TGCGCCAGCAGCTTGACAGGGTATGGGGATCAGCCCCAGCATTTT. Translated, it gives CASSLTGYGDQPQHF.

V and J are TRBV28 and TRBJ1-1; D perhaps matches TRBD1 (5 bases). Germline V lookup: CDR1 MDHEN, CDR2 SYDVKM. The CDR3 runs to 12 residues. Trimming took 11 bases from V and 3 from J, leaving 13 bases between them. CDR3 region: CAGGPGDTEAFF. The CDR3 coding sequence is TGTGCCGGCGGGCCGGGGGACACTGAAGCTTTCTTT.

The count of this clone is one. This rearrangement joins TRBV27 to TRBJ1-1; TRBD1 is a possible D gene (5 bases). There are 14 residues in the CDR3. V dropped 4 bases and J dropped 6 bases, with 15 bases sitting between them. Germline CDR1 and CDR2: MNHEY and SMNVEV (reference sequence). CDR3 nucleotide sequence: TGTGCCAGCAGTTCGGGCAGGCAGGGCGCTGAAGCTTTCTTT. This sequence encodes CASSSGRQGAEAFF.

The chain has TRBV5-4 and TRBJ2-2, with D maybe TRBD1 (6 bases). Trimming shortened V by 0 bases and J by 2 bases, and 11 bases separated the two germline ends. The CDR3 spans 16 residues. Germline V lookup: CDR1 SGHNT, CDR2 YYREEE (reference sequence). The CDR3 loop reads CASSLDTGLNTGELFF. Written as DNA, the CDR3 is TGTGCCAGCAGCTTGGATACAGGGTTAAACACCGGGGAGCTGTTTTTT.

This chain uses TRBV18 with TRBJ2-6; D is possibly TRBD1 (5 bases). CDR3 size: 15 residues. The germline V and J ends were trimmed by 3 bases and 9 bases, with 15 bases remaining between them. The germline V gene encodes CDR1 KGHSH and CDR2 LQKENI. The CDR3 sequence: CASSPQGLSVNVLTF. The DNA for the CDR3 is TGTGCCAGCTCACCCCAGGGTCTGTCGGTCAACGTCCTGACTTTC.

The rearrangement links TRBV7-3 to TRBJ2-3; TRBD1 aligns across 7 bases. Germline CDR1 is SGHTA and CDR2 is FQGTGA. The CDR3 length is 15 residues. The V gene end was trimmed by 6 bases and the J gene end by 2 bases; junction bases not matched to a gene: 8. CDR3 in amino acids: CASRPTRGLTDTQYF. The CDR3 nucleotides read TGTGCCAGCAGACCAACTAGGGGGCTCACAGATACGCAGTATTTT.

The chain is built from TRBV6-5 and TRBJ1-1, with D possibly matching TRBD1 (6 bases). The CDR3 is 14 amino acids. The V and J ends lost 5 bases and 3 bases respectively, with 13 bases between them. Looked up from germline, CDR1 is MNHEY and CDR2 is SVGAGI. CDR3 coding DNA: TGTGCCAGCAGTCTCGACCCAGGGGACACTGAAGCTTTCTTT. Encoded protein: CASSLDPGDTEAFF.

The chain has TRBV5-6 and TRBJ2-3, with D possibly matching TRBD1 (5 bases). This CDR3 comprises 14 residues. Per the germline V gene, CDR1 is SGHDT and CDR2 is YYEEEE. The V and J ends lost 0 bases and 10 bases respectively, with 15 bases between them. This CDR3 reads CASSLGQGASSQYF. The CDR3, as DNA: TGTGCCAGCAGCTTGGGGCAGGGTGCTTCCTCGCAGTATTTT.

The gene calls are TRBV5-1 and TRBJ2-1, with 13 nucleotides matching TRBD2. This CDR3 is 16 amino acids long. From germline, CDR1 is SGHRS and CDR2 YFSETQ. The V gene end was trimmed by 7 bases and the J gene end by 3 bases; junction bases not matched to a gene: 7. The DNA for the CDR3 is TGCGCCAGCCAAACTAGCGGGGGGGCTAACTACAATGAGCAGTTCTTC. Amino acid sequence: CASQTSGGANYNEQFF. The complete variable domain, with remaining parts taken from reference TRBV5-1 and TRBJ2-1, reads KAGVTQTPRYLIKTRGQQVTLSCSPISGHRSVSWYQQTPGQGLQFLFEYFSETQRNKGNFPGRFSGRQFSNSRSEMNVSTLELGDSALYLCASQTSGGANYNEQFFGPGTRLTVL.

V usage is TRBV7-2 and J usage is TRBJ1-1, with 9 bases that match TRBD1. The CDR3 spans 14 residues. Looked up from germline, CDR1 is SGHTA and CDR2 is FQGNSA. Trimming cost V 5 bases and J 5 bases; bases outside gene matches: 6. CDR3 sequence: CASSLRGQGTEAFF. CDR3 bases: TGTGCCAGCAGCCTACGGGGACAGGGAACTGAAGCTTTCTTT.

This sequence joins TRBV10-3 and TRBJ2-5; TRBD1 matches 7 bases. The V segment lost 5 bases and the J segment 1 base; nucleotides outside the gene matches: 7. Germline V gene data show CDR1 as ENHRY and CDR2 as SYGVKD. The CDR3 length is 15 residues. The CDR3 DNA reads TGTGCCATCAGTTCCGGACAGGTCCCCCAAGAGACCCAGTACTTC. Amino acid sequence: CAISSGQVPQETQYF.

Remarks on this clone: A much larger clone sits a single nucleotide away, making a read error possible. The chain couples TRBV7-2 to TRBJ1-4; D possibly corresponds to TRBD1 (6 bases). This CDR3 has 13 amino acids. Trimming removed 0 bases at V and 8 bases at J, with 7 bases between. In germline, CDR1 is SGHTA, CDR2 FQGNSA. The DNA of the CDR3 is TGTGCCAGCAGCTTAGCTGGGGGCGAAAAACTGTTTTTT. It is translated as CASSLAGGEKLFF. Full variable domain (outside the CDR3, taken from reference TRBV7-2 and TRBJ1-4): GAGVSQSPSNKVTEKGKDVELRCDPISGHTALYWYRQSLGQGLEFLIYFQGNSAPDKSGLPSDRFSAERTGGSVSTLTIQRTQQEDSAVYLCASSLAGGEKLFFGSGTQLSVL.

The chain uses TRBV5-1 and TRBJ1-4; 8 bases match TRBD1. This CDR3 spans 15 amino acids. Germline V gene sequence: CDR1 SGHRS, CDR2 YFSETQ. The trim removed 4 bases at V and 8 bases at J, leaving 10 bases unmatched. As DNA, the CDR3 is TGCGCCAGCAGCGGGGAGACAGGGGTGGGCGAAAAACTGTTTTTT. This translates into CASSGETGVGEKLFF.

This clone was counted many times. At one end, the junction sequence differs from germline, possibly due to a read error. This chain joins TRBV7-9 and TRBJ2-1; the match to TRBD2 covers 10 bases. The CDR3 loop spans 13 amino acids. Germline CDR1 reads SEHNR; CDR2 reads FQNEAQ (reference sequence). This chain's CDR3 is CASSGLAVWQSLF. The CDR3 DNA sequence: TGTGCCAGCAGCGGACTAGCGGTCTGGCAGTCTCTCTTC.